This T cell receptor (beta chain) was captured by sequencing in a study of T cell clonality in common variable immunodeficiency. With V trimmed by 6 bases and J by 10 bases, 12 bases remained unmatched. This CDR3 is built from 15 residues. The germline V gene encodes CDR1 SNHLY and CDR2 FYNNEI. The data were produced by immunoSEQ multiplex PCR, yet TCRdb's version contains in-frame clones alone and is incomplete. There are around 60,000 clones in the sample, none observed a single time. Only a few counts were recorded for this clone. The read ends 3 residues before the CDR3 terminus; that terminus is restored from the germline J gene.

Sequenced input: peripheral blood mononuclear cells. The receptor was derived from a person aged 18 to 75 in good health. The chain joins TRBV2 to TRBJ1-4; 9 positions match TRBD1. CDR3: CASSPIGTGFRKLFF. Incomplete CDR3 DNA: TGTGCCAGCAGCCCAATAGGGACAGGGTTCCGAAAA. The full variable domain, rest sourced from reference TRBV2 and TRBJ1-4, is EPEVTQTPSHQVTQMGQEVILRCVPISNHLYFYWYRQILGQKVEFLVSFYNNEISEKSEIFDDQFSVERPDGSNFTLKIRSTKLEDSAMYFCASSPIGTGFRKLFFGSGTQLSVL.